This T cell receptor (beta chain) was captured in a study of T cell responses to AZD1222 COVID-19 vaccine (dated by TCRdb to about 2021). Describing the broader study: TCR sequencing was performed for about 250 trial participants, of whom 200 to 220 were given two doses of AZD1222 and around 25 were given two doses of MenACWY control vaccine. Enrollment into the trials was organized by age into subgroups of 18-55, 56-69 and 70-plus years, and those subgroups contained roughly 150, 30 and 60 TCR-sequenced participants, respectively. What the authors observed across the whole study: In the small 56-69-year group, the increase in depth fell short of significance, most likely because of low power. The vaccine-associated CD4 TCRs covered the entire spike protein, and the dominant responses fell in regions 160-218 and 743-854. Conclusions about previously exposed vaccinees were limited because only six AZD1222 recipients were SARS-CoV-2 seropositive at baseline. Participants were mostly white British and included more females than males, and it was suggested by the authors that clonal diversity may have been underestimated. Because no samples from the day 14 peak response were available, repertoires could be characterized only after the peak T cell response. After two AZD1222 doses, both the breadth and the depth of spike-specific TCRs were significantly higher than at day 0 and than in MenACWY recipients. Reportedly, almost half of the unique spike-specific TCRs recognized epitopes lying outside the regions that are mutated in the B.1.351 and B.1.1.7 variants.

The sample's time point label, in plain terms: about 28 days (+/-7) after the second vaccine dose. AZD1222 recipients whose second dose came at about 4 weeks and those whose second dose came at about 12 weeks were combined into one group, since spike-specific TCR depth and breadth did not differ between the two schedules. Samples from vaccinated people were obtained from the UK trials COV001 and COV002, which included a single-blind randomized controlled phase 2/3 trial of AZD1222 (ChAdOx1 nCoV-19) in healthy adults. For TCRbeta chain sequencing, PBMC samples were collected from trial participants at day 0 and at day 28 after the second dose. The germline V gene (reference sequence) sets CDR1 to DFQATT and CDR2 to SNEGSKA. Reading from cysteine to phenylalanine, the CDR3 counts 13 amino acids. CDR3 DNA is the only sequence kept; it has 39 bases, read in frame from the first base. V loses 3 bases at its end and J loses 4 bases; junction bases beyond the gene matches: 5.

The CDR3 regions of human TCRbeta chains were analyzed by immunosequencing. In the paper's pipeline: TCRs in the repertoires were matched against a reference library of SARS-CoV-2-specific TCRs that had been generated with the MIRA antigen-specificity platform. Breadth meant the fraction of unique TCRs that were SARS-CoV-2-associated, whereas depth meant the fraction of total T cells that were SARS-CoV-2-associated. Using the MIRA data, every spike-specific TCR was mapped to the spike region that the TCR reacted to and assigned to either a CD4 or a CD8 class. Log10-transformed breadth and depth values were compared by one-way ANOVA with Sidak's multiple comparisons tests. The table comes from immuneACCESS by way of TCRdb, which keeps in-frame sequences with V and J called. Part of the clones is missing from these tables; in studies checked, under half for an unresolved V gene and the rest for unknown reasons. That table gives V, J and clone size, and the DNA gave D and trimming. The sample table shows 20,000 or so clones, and around 81% are seen once. The leading ten clones occupy around 20% of the sample.

Points on this clone: The target of this receptor is not known. There are no base qualities to consult, and no much larger clone falls within one base.

The input for sequencing was peripheral blood, taken 28 days after the second AZD1222 dose. This receptor was taken from an adult who received the AZD1222 COVID-19 vaccine. The rearrangement joined TRBV20-1 to TRBJ1-2, with 7 bases matching TRBD1. The base sequence is TGCAGTGCTAGTAATCCAGGGGGCTATGGCTACACCTTC. This yields the protein CSASNPGGYGYTF.